The rows below give T cell receptor beta chains drawn from one sample of a study of cytomegalovirus exposure and HLA in healthy donors. Here immunoSEQ multiplex PCR was the method, and the copy in TCRdb shows in-frame clones only, minus some. The sample carries a few hundred thousand clones, around 80% recorded once. Material: PBMCs. These receptors originate from a woman aged 25 to 39 in good health and CMV-seropositive. Both conserved end residues are part of each CDR3. The D gene is left open where the match is weak. Only part of the rows carry a size: once, few, many, or a class if the clone is expanded.

-	13	TRBV5-1	TRBJ1-1	-	TGCGCCAGCAGCTTTCAGGGAAGTACTGAAGCTTTCTTT	CASSFQGSTEAFF
-	14	TRBV6-5	TRBJ2-2	-	TGTGCCAGCAAAATTAGGGGAAGCACCGGGGAGCTGTTTTTT	CASKIRGSTGELFF
-	13	TRBV11-2	TRBJ2-5	-	TGTGCCAGCAGCTCCGAGGGGTCAGAGACCCAGTACTTC	CASSSEGSETQYF
TRBD2	18	TRBV6-1	TRBJ2-3	few	TGTGCCAGCAGTGGAGTAGCGGGGGAGGGAGGGCCCACAGATACGCAGTATTTT	CASSGVAGEGGPTDTQYF
TRBD1	15	TRBV5-4	TRBJ1-1	-	TGTGCCAGCAGTCCCGGGACAGGGCTGGGCACTGAAGCTTTCTTT	CASSPGTGLGTEAFF
-	14	TRBV10-3	TRBJ1-2	-	TGTGCCATCAGTGAGTCGGGTACAGGGAGATTACACACCTTC	CAISESGTGRLHTF
-	12	TRBV6-5	TRBJ2-5	-	TGTGCCAGCAGTTACGGAGGAAAGACCCAGTACTTC	CASSYGGKTQYF
-	13	TRBV30	TRBJ2-2	-	TGTGCCTCGACAGGATGGTACACCGGGGAGCTGTTTTTT	CASTGWYTGELFF
-	10	TRBV29-1	TRBJ2-1	-	TGCAGCGTTGAGCCAAACGAGCAGTTCTTC	CSVEPNEQFF
-	16	TRBV4-1	TRBJ2-1	-	TGCGCCAGCAGCCAAGCTGGGCGGACATGGAACAATGAGCAGTTCTTC	CASSQAGRTWNNEQFF
-	13	TRBV2	TRBJ1-1	-	TGTGCCAGCAGTGAGGGTGGCATGACTGAAGCTTTCTTT	CASSEGGMTEAFF
-	14	TRBV25-1	TRBJ1-2	-	TGTGCCAGCAGTGAACTATCAGGGAGGAATGGCTACACCTTC	CASSELSGRNGYTF
-	13	TRBV13	TRBJ1-1	-	TGTGCCAGCAGTCCCGCGGTGAACACTGAAGCTTTCTTT	CASSPAVNTEAFF
-	12	TRBV19	TRBJ2-2	-	TGTGCCAGTAGTATCAATGGCGGGGAGCTGTTTTTT	CASSINGGELFF
-	13	TRBV19	TRBJ1-4	-	TGTGCCACCCGGAGGCAGGCAAATGAAAAACTGTTTTTT	CATRRQANEKLFF
-	17	TRBV29-1	TRBJ2-1	-	TGCAGCGTTGACGACAGTTGGGCGACTTACTCCTACAATGAGCAGTTCTTC	CSVDDSWATYSYNEQFF
-	14	TRBV9	TRBJ1-2	-	TGTGCCAGCAGCCCCGCCGCGACAGAAACGGGCTACACCTTC	CASSPAATETGYTF
-	10	TRBV30	TRBJ1-2	-	TGTGCCTGGAGCAACTATGGCTACACCTTC	CAWSNYGYTF
-	12	TRBV27	TRBJ2-3	-	TGTGCCAGCAGTCCGAACACAGATACGCAGTATTTT	CASSPNTDTQYF
-	15	TRBV27	TRBJ1-5	-	TGTGCCAGCAGTTCCAGCGGGGGGATAGGGCAGCCCCAGCATTTT	CASSSSGGIGQPQHF
-	14	TRBV5-4	TRBJ2-5	-	TGTGCCAGCAGCCTGTCAGGGGGGGGTAGGACCCAGTACTTC	CASSLSGGGRTQYF
-	17	TRBV11-2	TRBJ2-3	-	TGTGCCAGCAGCTTAGGTACGGGAGACATAGGCACAGATACGCAGTATTTT	CASSLGTGDIGTDTQYF
TRBD1	15	TRBV10-3	TRBJ1-1	-	TGTGCCATCAGTGATGGGGGGGACAGGGCCACTGAAGCTTTCTTT	CAISDGGDRATEAFF
-	14	TRBV19	TRBJ2-7	-	TGTGCCAGTAGTATCGACAGCCTCTCCTACGAGCAGTACTTC	CASSIDSLSYEQYF
-	12	TRBV2	TRBJ1-5	-	TGTGCCAGCAAGACGTCAGGGCAGCCCCAGCATTTT	CASKTSGQPQHF
-	12	TRBV2	TRBJ1-2	-	TGTGCCAGCCGAGGGGGGCCGTTTGGCTACACCTTC	CASRGGPFGYTF
TRBD1	16	TRBV6-5	TRBJ2-1	-	TGTGCCAGCAGTTACGGAGGGACAGGGGCTTACAATGAGCAGTTCTTC	CASSYGGTGAYNEQFF
TRBD1	15	TRBV6-1	TRBJ1-5	once	TGTGCCAGCAGTGACGGGACAGAAGCTAATCAGCCCCAGCATTTT	CASSDGTEANQPQHF
-	14	TRBV10-3	TRBJ2-2	-	TGTGCCACCCTCCGGGATAGGGGCACCGGGGAGCTGTTTTTT	CATLRDRGTGELFF
-	15	TRBV27	TRBJ2-7	-	TGTGCCAGCAGTTTTAAAGGGGCGGGTAACTACGAGCAGTACTTC	CASSFKGAGNYEQYF
-	14	TRBV4-2	TRBJ2-5	-	TGTGCCAGCAGCCAAGAATACTACCAAGCGACCCAGTACTTC	CASSQEYYQATQYF
-	15	TRBV11-3	TRBJ2-7	-	TGTGCCAGCAGCTTAGTACCTGCCAGCGCCTACGAGCAGTACTTC	CASSLVPASAYEQYF
TRBD2	20	TRBV19	TRBJ2-1	-	TGTGCCAGTACCCCGGGACTAGCGGGCGATAAAAACGACCTTTACAATGAGCAGTTCTTC	CASTPGLAGDKNDLYNEQFF
-	12	TRBV28	TRBJ2-1	few	TGTGCCAGCAGTACCGTGCTCCATGAGCAGTTCTTC	CASSTVLHEQFF
-	16	TRBV7-6	TRBJ2-6	-	TGTGCCAGCAGCTTAGCACAGGGTATAGCGGCCAACGTCCTGACTTTC	CASSLAQGIAANVLTF
TRBD1	16	TRBV18	TRBJ1-5	-	TGTGCCAGCTCACCCCGACAGGGGCATAGCAATCAGCCCCAGCATTTT	CASSPRQGHSNQPQHF
-	15	TRBV11-3	TRBJ2-3	once	TGTGCCAGCAGCTTAGCATTCAGCGCCACAGATACGCAGTATTTT	CASSLAFSATDTQYF
-	14	TRBV30	TRBJ1-5	-	TGTGCCTGGAGTCCGGGACAAGGGAATCAGCCCCAGCATTTT	CAWSPGQGNQPQHF
-	12	TRBV28	TRBJ2-1	many	TGTGCCAGCAGTCTGGTCCTACATGAGCAGTTCTTC	CASSLVLHEQFF
-	14	TRBV6-5	TRBJ2-7	few	TGTGCCAGCAGTTACTCGGGCCCCGGCGACGAGCAGTACTTC	CASSYSGPGDEQYF
TRBD2	15	TRBV30	TRBJ2-1	-	TGTGCCTGGTCTCCGCGCGGGAGTGACCTAAATGAGCAGTTCTTC	CAWSPRGSDLNEQFF
-	16	TRBV7-3	TRBJ2-2	few	TGTGCCAGCAGCTTTTCATCAGGGCAGAACACCGGGGAGCTGTTTTTT	CASSFSSGQNTGELFF
-	15	TRBV5-1	TRBJ1-1	-	TGCGCCAGCAGCTTGGATGGGGTTGAGAACACTGAAGCTTTCTTT	CASSLDGVENTEAFF
TRBD1	14	TRBV6-1	TRBJ2-7	-	TGTGCCAGCAGCGCGGGACAGGGAGCCTACGAGCAGTACTTC	CASSAGQGAYEQYF
-	18	TRBV7-5	TRBJ2-1	few	TGTGCCAGAAGCTTCCCGTTAGCCCAGCGGGAGCACTACAATGAGCAGTTCTTC	CARSFPLAQREHYNEQFF
-	14	TRBV27	TRBJ2-7	once	TGTGCCAGCAGTTTCCTCGGCGCGGGGTCCGAGCAGTACTTC	CASSFLGAGSEQYF
-	14	TRBV4-1	TRBJ1-2	-	TGCGCCAGCAGCCAAGATGGGCAGGGTGGTGGCTACACCTTC	CASSQDGQGGGYTF
-	13	TRBV19	TRBJ1-1	-	TGTGCCAGTAGTATAAGCAGCTCCACTGAAGCTTTCTTT	CASSISSSTEAFF
-	12	TRBV9	TRBJ2-1	-	TGTGCCAGCAGCGTACGGGACAATGAGCAGTTCTTC	CASSVRDNEQFF
-	14	TRBV7-6	TRBJ1-5	-	TGTGCCAGCAGCTTGGCAGGGTACAATCAGCCCCAGCATTTT	CASSLAGYNQPQHF
TRBD1	15	TRBV18	TRBJ1-4	-	TGTGCCAGCTCACCACTGGAAGGGGGCAGTGAAAAACTGTTTTTT	CASSPLEGGSEKLFF
TRBD1	20	TRBV12-5	TRBJ1-5	-	TGTGCTAGTGGTTTGGTACTAGGACAGAGGGGGCAATGGAGCAATCAGCCCCAGCATTTT	CASGLVLGQRGQWSNQPQHF
TRBD2	16	TRBV5-4	TRBJ2-1	-	TGTGCCAGCAGCCGATATCGACTAGCGGGAGCAGACGAGCAGTTCTTC	CASSRYRLAGADEQFF
TRBD1	13	TRBV5-1	TRBJ1-5	-	TGCGCCAGCAGCAGAACAGGGGACCAGCCCCAGCATTTT	CASSRTGDQPQHF
-	13	TRBV10-3	TRBJ1-4	-	TGTGCCATCAGCGAGGACCGTAATGAAAAACTGTTTTTT	CAISEDRNEKLFF
-	12	TRBV5-6	TRBJ1-2	-	TGTGCCAGCTCTACACCTAACTATGGCTACACCTTC	CASSTPNYGYTF
TRBD1	15	TRBV10-3	TRBJ1-3	few	TGTGCCATCAGTGATATGACAGGGTCTGGAAACACCATATATTTT	CAISDMTGSGNTIYF